The clone carrying this TCR beta chain showed up many times. Its antigen is still unknown. Each CDR3 protein gets one entry after TCRdb re-called the 5' RACE reads with MiXCR. The table records about 310,000 distinct CDR3 sequences, approximately 3.8% of them present only once. This record comes from a study of T cells after yellow fever vaccination. Study background: Researchers used SMART-Seq v4 Ultra Low Input to prepare fractions that had low cell numbers. The study, taken as a whole, reports: CD4 and CD8 compartments shared a small share of clonotypes, likely from convergent recombination.

V was shortened by 0 bases and J by 2 bases, with 7 bases between the two germline ends. The germline gives CDR1 MNHNY, CDR2 SVGAGI (reference sequence). This CDR3 has 14 amino acids. This clonotype was sampled from a man aged 18 to 35 who received the YFV17D yellow fever vaccine. The chain joins TRBV6-6 to TRBJ1-2; D might be TRBD1 (6 bases). The specimen comprised PBMCs, sampled on the day of the yellow fever booster vaccination. Here the CDR3 DNA reads TGTGCCAGCAGTTACTCCGGACAGAACTATGGCTACACCTTC. Its translation is CASSYSGQNYGYTF.